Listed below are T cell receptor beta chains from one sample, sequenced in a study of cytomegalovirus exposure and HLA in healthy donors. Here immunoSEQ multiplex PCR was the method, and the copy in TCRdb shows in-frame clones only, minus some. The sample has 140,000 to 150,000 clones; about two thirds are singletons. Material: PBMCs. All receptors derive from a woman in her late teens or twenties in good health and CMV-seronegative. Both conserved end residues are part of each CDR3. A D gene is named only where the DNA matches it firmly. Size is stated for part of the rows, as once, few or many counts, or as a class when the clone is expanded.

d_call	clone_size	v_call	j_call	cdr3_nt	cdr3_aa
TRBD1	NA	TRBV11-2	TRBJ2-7	TGTGCCAGCAGCTTAGGTCCAGGGGGCCGGTACGAGCAGTACTTC	CASSLGPGGRYEQYF
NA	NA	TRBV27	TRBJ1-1	TGTGCCAGCAGTTTGAGAGGCGGCACTGAAGCTTTCTTT	CASSLRGGTEAFF
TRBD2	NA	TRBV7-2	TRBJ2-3	TGTGCCAGCAGCTTAAGGCTAGCGGGAGGGCGAGAGACAGATACGCAGTATTTT	CASSLRLAGGRETDTQYF
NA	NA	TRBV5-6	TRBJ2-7	TGTGCCAGCAGCTTGGACAGGGCGAGATACGAGCAGTACTTC	CASSLDRARYEQYF
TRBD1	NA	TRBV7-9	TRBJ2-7	TGTGCCAGCAGCCTGTGGACAGGTCGAGAGGGAACCTACGAGCAGTACTTC	CASSLWTGREGTYEQYF
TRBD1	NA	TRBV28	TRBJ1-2	TGTGCCAGCAGTTTGGGCAGGGGGTTCGACTATGGCTACACCTTC	CASSLGRGFDYGYTF
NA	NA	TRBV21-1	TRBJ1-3	TGTGCCAGCAGCAAACGATTGCGAGGTCTGACTGGAAACACCATATATTTT	CASSKRLRGLTGNTIYF
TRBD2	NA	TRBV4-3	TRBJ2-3	TGCGCCAGCAGCCAAGAGACTAGCGGGAGTCTTAATACGCAGTATTTT	CASSQETSGSLNTQYF
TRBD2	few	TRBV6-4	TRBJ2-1	TGTGCCAGCAGTGTTAGCGGGGGGACGTATGAGCAGTTCTTC	CASSVSGGTYEQFF
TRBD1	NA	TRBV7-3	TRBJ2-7	TGTGCCAGCAGTTTCGACAGGGGGTACGAGCAGTACTTC	CASSFDRGYEQYF
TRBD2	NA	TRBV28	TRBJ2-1	TGTGCCAGCAGCTCAGGACTAGCGGGGGGGCCAGTGCAGTTCTTC	CASSSGLAGGPVQFF
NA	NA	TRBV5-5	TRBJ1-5	TGTGCCAGCAGCTTGCTCGCGGGCATACAGCCCCAGCATTTT	CASSLLAGIQPQHF
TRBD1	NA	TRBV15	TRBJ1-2	TGTGCCACCAGCAGATTACGGGACAGGGGGCCCTCACTACGTGGCTACACCTTC	CATSRLRDRGPSLRGYTF
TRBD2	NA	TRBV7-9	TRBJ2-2	TGTGCCAGCAGCCATGCGGGGGTGAACACCGGGGAGCTGTTTTTT	CASSHAGVNTGELFF
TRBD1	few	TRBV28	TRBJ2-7	TGTGCCATCTCGCTTCCCGGGACAGGGTACGAGCAGTACTTC	CAISLPGTGYEQYF
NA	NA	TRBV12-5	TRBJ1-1	TGTGCTAGTGTCCCTCAGTTGAACACTGAAGCTTTCTTT	CASVPQLNTEAFF
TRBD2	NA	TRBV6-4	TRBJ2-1	TGTGCCAGCAGTGCCACTAGCGGGGAGGGCAATGAGCAGTTCTTC	CASSATSGEGNEQFF
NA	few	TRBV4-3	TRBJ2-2	TGCGCCAGCAGCCAAGTTCGCGGCGGGTCCTACACCGGGGAGCTGTTTTTT	CASSQVRGGSYTGELFF
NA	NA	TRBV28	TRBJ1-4	TGTGCCAGCAGTTTGCAGGGGACCCGAACTAATGAAAAACTGTTTTTT	CASSLQGTRTNEKLFF
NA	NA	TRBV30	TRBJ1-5	TGTGCCTGGAGTGTATCTGGGGCAAATCAGCCCCAGCATTTT	CAWSVSGANQPQHF
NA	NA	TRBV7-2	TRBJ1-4	TGTGCCAGCAGCTTAACAGGTCTTCGAGAAAAACTGTTTTTT	CASSLTGLREKLFF
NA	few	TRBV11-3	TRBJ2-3	TGTGCCAGCAGCTTGGGCGTCACAGGTACCTACACAGATACGCAGTATTTT	CASSLGVTGTYTDTQYF
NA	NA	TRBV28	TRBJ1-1	TGTGCCAGCAGTTTATGGGGACATGTGAACACTGAAGCTTTCTTT	CASSLWGHVNTEAFF
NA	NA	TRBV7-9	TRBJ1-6	TGTGCCAGCAGCCCCGGGACATTCAATTCACCCCTCCACTTT	CASSPGTFNSPLHF
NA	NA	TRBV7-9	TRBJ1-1	TGTGCCAGCAGTCCGTGGACAGCGGTTGAAGCTTTCTTT	CASSPWTAVEAFF
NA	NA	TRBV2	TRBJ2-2	TGTGCCAGCAGTGGGATGAACTATCGCAGCACCGGGGAGCTGTTTTTT	CASSGMNYRSTGELFF
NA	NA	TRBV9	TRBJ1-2	TGTGCCAGCAGCGTAACACCGTCCTATGGCTACACCTTC	CASSVTPSYGYTF